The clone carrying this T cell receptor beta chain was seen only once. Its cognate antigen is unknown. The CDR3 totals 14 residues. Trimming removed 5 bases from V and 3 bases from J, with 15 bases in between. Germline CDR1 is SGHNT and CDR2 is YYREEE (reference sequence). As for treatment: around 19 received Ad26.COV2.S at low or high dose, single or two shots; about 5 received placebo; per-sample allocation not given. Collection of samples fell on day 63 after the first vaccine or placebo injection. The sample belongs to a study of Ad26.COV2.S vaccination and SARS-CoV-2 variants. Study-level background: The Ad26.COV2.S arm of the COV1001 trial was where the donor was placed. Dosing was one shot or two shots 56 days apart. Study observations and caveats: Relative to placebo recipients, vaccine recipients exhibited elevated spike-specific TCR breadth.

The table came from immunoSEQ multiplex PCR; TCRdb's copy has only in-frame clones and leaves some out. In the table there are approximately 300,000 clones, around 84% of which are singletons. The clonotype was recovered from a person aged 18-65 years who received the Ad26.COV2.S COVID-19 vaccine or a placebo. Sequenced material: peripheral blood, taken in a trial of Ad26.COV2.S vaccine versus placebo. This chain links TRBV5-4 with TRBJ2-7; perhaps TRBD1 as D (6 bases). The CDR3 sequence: CASSSPGTLYEQYF. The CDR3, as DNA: TGTGCCAGCAGTTCCCCCGGGACACTCTACGAGCAGTACTTC.